Each of the 15 T cell receptor beta chains below was sequenced from the same sample in a study of blood T cell repertoires in COVID-19. The method was immunoSEQ multiplex PCR; TCRdb's version includes in-frame clones alone and lacks a portion of them. The sample yields 650,000 to 800,000 clones, 80% to 90% seen once. Material: peripheral blood. The receptor source for this set is a woman between 18 and 29 years old with acute or convalescent COVID-19.

The chain is built from TRBV4-2 and TRBJ1-2; no definite D call. The CDR3 covers 13 residues. Germline loops: CDR1 LGHNA, CDR2 YNFKEQ. V was shortened by 1 base and J by 11 bases, with 14 bases between the two germline ends. The CDR3 reads CASSQVRESRYTF. As DNA, the CDR3 is TGTGCCAGCAGCCAAGTTCGGGAATCAAGATACACCTTC.

This clone is a singleton in its sample. CDR3 sequence (DNA): TGTGCCAGCTCACCAAGGGGAGTAGACAGGGCCATTAGCTATGGCTACACCTTC. Protein product: CASSPRGVDRAISYGYTF. The rearrangement joins TRBV18 to TRBJ1-2; the match to TRBD1 covers 7 bases. The CDR3 has 18 amino acids. Losses at the gene ends were 2 bases for V and 4 bases for J; bases not matched to a gene: 16. Germline V gene sequence: CDR1 KGHSH, CDR2 LQKENI.

The chain combines TRBV7-9 with TRBJ2-3, with D perhaps TRBD2 (7 bases). Germline CDR1 reads SEHNR; CDR2 reads FQNEAQ (reference sequence). The length of the CDR3 is 14 residues. V was shortened by 8 bases and J by 4 bases, with 16 bases between the two germline ends. This CDR3 reads CASDLGGGPDTQYF. In nucleotides, the CDR3 is TGTGCCAGCGACCTTGGGGGGGGGCCAGATACGCAGTATTTT.

With regard to this clone: The sample carries other DNA sequences with the same CDR3. V usage is TRBV12-3 or TRBV12-4 and J usage is TRBJ1-2, with a tentative D call TRBD1 (6 bases). The V and J ends lost 6 bases and 4 bases respectively, with 12 bases between them. There are 13 residues in the CDR3. CDR3 nucleotide sequence: TGTGCCAGCAGCCCCACAGGGTCCTATGGCTACACCTTC. Protein sequence: CASSPTGSYGYTF.

CDR3 amino acids: CASSLPILSTIQFTDTQYF. The CDR3 DNA sequence: TGTGCCAGCAGTTTACCTATCCTTTCGACAATTCAGTTCACAGATACGCAGTATTTT. The rearrangement links TRBV28 to TRBJ2-3, with unresolved D. This CDR3 contains 19 residues. CDR1 is MDHEN and CDR2 is SYDVKM in the germline V gene. Trimming took 2 bases from V and 2 from J, leaving 23 bases between them.

This chain links TRBV7-2 with TRBJ2-3; 7 bases agree with TRBD2. From germline, CDR1 is SGHTA and CDR2 FQGNSA. This CDR3 is built from 15 residues. J gave up 8 bases and V 2 bases, and 10 bases lay outside the gene matches. The CDR3 protein is CASSLMGPGGGTQYF. CDR3 DNA: TGTGCCAGCAGCTTAATGGGTCCGGGAGGAGGTACGCAGTATTTT.

The chain joins TRBV6-5 to TRBJ2-7; possibly TRBD2 for D (5 bases). The CDR3 loop spans 13 amino acids. V dropped 7 bases and J dropped 7 bases, with 17 bases sitting between them. CDR1 is MNHEY, CDR2 SVGAGI, per germline. The CDR3 here is CASTQLPGSEQYF. The DNA of the CDR3 is TGTGCCAGCACCCAGCTACCGGGATCTGAGCAGTACTTC.

The J gene is TRBJ2-1, the V gene TRBV24-1; tentative D call: TRBD2 (7 bases). The V end was cut by 8 bases, the J end by 0 bases, with 16 bases between. This CDR3 has 16 residues. Per germline, CDR1 KGHDR and CDR2 SFDVKD. The CDR3 is CATTGGGGLSYNEQFF. The CDR3 DNA sequence: TGTGCCACCACGGGGGGTGGGGGCCTCTCCTACAATGAGCAGTTCTTC.

This rearrangement joins TRBV5-1 to TRBJ1-1; 12 nucleotides agree with TRBD1. The trim removed 3 bases at V and 2 bases at J, leaving 2 bases unmatched. The CDR3 sequence is 15 residues long. Per germline, CDR1 SGHRS and CDR2 YFSETQ. The CDR3 region is CASSSGTGGNTEAFF. CDR3 bases: TGCGCCAGCAGCTCCGGGACAGGGGGCAACACTGAAGCTTTCTTT.

J is TRBJ1-1 and V is TRBV6-5; 7 nucleotides line up with TRBD1. Per the germline V gene, CDR1 is MNHEY and CDR2 is SVGAGI. After removal of 6 bases from V and 1 base from J, the junction contained 2 bases not matched to a gene. The CDR3 contains 13 residues. This CDR3 is CASSQGENTEAFF. CDR3 DNA: TGTGCCAGCAGCCAGGGGGAGAACACTGAAGCTTTCTTT.

The rearrangement joins TRBV5-1 to TRBJ2-3, with TRBD2 matching 8 bases. CDR3 size: 19 residues. J lost 2 bases, V lost 4 bases, and 18 bases had no gene match. The germline CDR1 and CDR2 sequences are SGHRS and YFSETQ. The CDR3 spells CASSPVGGLAGWDTDTQYF. The CDR3 bases are TGCGCCAGCAGCCCGGTAGGGGGGCTAGCGGGCTGGGACACAGATACGCAGTATTTT.

The V gene is TRBV30, the J gene TRBJ1-2, with D tentatively TRBD1 (5 bases). Germline values: CDR1 GTSNPN, CDR2 SVGIG (reference sequence). The CDR3 extends over 14 amino acids. V lost 2 bases to trimming and J lost 4 bases, with 14 bases between them. The CDR3 region has the DNA TGTGCCTGGAGTACATCAGGGACTGGCTATGGCTACACCTTC. Translation: CAWSTSGTGYGYTF.

The gene calls are TRBV6-5 and TRBJ2-3, with 9 bases that match TRBD2. Losses at the gene ends were 4 bases for V and 1 base for J; bases not matched to a gene: 3. There are 15 residues in the CDR3. Germline assignment: CDR1 MNHEY and CDR2 SVGAGI. The CDR3 nucleotides read TGTGCCAGCAGTTCCCCTAGCGGGGGCACAGATACGCAGTATTTT. Translated, it gives CASSSPSGGTDTQYF.

In its sample, this clone was seen once. The genes are TRBV6-5 and TRBJ2-1; TRBD2 agrees at 11 bases. This CDR3 is 15 amino acids long. V lost 2 bases, J lost 10 bases, and 7 bases stayed unmatched. CDR1 MNHEY and CDR2 SVGAGI come from the germline V gene. The CDR3 protein is CASSYEVAGGREQFF. DNA for the CDR3: TGTGCCAGCAGTTACGAAGTAGCGGGGGGGCGGGAGCAGTTCTTC.

This chain connects TRBV11-2 to TRBJ1-6, with 8 positions matching TRBD1. Germline V gene data show CDR1 as SGHAT and CDR2 as FQNNGV. V lost 3 bases to trimming and J lost 6 bases; unmatched junction nucleotides: 4. This CDR3 region has 15 residues. The chain's CDR3 is CASSFGTGLNSPLHF. The CDR3 coding sequence is TGTGCCAGCAGCTTCGGGACAGGACTTAATTCACCCCTCCACTTT.